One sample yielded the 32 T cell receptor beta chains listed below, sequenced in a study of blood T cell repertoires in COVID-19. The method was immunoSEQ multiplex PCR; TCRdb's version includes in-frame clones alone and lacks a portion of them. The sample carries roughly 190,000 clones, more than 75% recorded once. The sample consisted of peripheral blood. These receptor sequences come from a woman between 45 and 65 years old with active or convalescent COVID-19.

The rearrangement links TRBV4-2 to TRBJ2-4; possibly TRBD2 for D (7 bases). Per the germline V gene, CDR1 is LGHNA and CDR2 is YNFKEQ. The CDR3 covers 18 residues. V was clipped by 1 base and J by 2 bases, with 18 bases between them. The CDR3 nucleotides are TGTGCCAGCAGCCAAGTCGGGACCGCGGGGGCACCCAAAAACATTCAGTACTTC. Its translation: CASSQVGTAGAPKNIQYF.

The CDR3, as DNA: TGTGCCAGCAGCAAAGGGGGGACAGGGGGAATGGAAGGCTACACCTTC. It translates to CASSKGGTGGMEGYTF. The chain recombines TRBV21-1 with TRBJ1-2; the table gives TRBD1 as D, unverified against the DNA. TRBV21-1 is assigned pseudogene status. The CDR3 has 16 residues.

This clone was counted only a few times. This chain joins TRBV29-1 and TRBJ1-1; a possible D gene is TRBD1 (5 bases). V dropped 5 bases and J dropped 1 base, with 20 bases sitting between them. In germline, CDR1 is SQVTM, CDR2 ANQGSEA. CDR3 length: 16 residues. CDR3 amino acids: CSVLGAQGEENTEAFF. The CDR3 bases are TGCAGCGTTTTAGGGGCCCAAGGGGAAGAGAACACTGAAGCTTTCTTT.

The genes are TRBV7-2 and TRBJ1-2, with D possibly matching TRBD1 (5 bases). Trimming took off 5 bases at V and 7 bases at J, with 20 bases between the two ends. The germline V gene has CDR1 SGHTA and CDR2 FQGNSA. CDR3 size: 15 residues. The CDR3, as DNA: TGTGCCAGCAGCCTTAACCAGGGTGGATCCTCTGGCTACACCTTC. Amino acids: CASSLNQGGSSGYTF.

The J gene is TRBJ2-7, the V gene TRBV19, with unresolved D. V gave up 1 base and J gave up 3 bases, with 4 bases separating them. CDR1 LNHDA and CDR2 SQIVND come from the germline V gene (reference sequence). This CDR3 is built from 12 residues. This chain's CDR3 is CASSIVIYEQYF. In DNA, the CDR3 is TGTGCCAGTAGTATAGTTATCTACGAGCAGTACTTC.

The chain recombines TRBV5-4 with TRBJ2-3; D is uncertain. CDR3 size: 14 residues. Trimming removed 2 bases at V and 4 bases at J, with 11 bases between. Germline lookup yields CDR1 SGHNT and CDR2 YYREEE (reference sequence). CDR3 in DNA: TGTGCCAGCAGCTTACGGAGCGACGCAGATACGCAGTATTTT. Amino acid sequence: CASSLRSDADTQYF.

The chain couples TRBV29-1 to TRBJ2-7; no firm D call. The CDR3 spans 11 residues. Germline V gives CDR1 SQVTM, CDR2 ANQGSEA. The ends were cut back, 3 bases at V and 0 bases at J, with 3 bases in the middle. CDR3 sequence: CSVEASYEQYF. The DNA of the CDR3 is TGCAGCGTTGAGGCCTCCTACGAGCAGTACTTC.

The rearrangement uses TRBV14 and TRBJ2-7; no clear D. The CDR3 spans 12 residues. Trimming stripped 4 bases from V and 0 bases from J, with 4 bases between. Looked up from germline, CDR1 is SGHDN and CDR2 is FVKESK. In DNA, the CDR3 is TGTGCCAGCAGCCCCAGCTCCTACGAGCAGTACTTC. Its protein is CASSPSSYEQYF.

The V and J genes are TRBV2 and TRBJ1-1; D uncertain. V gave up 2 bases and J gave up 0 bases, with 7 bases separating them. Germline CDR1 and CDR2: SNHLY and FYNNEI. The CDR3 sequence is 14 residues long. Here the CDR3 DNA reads TGTGCCAGCAGTGAAAGGCGGCTGAACACTGAAGCTTTCTTT. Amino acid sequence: CASSERRLNTEAFF. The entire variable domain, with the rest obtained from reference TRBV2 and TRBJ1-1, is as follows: EPEVTQTPSHQVTQMGQEVILRCVPISNHLYFYWYRQILGQKVEFLVSFYNNEISEKSEIFDDQFSVERPDGSNFTLKIRSTKLEDSAMYFCASSERRLNTEAFFGQGTRLTVV.

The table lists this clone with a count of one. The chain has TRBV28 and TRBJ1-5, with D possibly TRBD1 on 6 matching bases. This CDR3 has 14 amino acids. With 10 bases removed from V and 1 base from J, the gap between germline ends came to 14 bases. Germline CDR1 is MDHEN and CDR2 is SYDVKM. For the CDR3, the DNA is TGTGCCACAGGGGCACAGGTAAGCAATCAGCCCCAGCATTTT. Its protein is CATGAQVSNQPQHF.

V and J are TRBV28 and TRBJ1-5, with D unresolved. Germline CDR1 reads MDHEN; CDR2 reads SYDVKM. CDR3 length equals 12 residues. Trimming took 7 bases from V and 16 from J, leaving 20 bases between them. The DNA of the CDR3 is TGTGCCAGCATTCTACATCCGGGTCTTGTACATTTT. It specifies CASILHPGLVHF.

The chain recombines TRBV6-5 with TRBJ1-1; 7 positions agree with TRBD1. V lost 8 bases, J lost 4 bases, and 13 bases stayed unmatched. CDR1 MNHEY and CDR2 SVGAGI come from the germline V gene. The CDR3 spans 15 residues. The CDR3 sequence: CASPSEGAGSTEAFF. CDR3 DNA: TGTGCCAGCCCTTCAGAGGGGGCTGGTAGCACTGAAGCTTTCTTT.

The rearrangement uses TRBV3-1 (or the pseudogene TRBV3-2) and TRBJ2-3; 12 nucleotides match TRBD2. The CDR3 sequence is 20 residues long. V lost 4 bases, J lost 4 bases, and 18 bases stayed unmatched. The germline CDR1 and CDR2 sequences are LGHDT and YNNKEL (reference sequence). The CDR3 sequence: CASSRIWSSGRAVSADTQYF. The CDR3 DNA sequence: TGTGCCAGCAGCCGAATTTGGTCTAGCGGGAGGGCCGTGAGTGCAGATACGCAGTATTTT.

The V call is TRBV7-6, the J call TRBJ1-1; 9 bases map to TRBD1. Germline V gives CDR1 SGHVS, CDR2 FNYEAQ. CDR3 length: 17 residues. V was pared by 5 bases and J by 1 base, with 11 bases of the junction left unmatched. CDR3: CASSRTRTGAPNTEAFF. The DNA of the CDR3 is TGTGCCAGCAGCCGTACACGGACAGGGGCCCCGAACACTGAAGCTTTCTTT.

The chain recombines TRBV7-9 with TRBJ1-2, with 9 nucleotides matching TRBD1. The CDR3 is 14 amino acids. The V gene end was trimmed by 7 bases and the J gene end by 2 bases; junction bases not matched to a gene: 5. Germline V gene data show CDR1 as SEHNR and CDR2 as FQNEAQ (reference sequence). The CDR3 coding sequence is TGTGCCAGCAACAAACAGGGGGCGAACTATGGCTACACCTTC. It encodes CASNKQGANYGYTF.

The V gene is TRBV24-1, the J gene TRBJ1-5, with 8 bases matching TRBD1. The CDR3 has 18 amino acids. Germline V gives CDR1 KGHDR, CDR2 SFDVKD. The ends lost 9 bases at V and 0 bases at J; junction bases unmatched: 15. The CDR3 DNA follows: TGTGCCACCCTCTGCCAGGGGGCCCAACGACCTAGCAATCAGCCCCAGCATTTT. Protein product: CATLCQGAQRPSNQPQHF.

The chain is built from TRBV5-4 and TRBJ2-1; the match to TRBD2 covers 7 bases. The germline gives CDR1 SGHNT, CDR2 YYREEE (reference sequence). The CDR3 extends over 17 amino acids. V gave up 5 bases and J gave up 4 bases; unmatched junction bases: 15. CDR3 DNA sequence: TGTGCCAGCAGGCCCGGCGGGGGACCGATTACTTACAATGAGCAGTTCTTC. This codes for CASRPGGGPITYNEQFF.

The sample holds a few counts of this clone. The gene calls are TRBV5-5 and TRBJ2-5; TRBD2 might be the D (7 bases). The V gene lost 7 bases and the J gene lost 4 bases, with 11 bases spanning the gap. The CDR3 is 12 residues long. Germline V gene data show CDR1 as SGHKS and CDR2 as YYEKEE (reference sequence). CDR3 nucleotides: TGTGCCAGCGGGGGGGCCTCAGAGACCCAGTACTTC. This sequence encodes CASGGASETQYF.

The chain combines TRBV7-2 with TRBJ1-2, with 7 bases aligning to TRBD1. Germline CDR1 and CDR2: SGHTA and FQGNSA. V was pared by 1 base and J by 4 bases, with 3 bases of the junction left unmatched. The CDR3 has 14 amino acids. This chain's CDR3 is CASSLGQGSYGYTF. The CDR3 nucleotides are TGTGCCAGCAGCTTAGGACAGGGCTCCTATGGCTACACCTTC.

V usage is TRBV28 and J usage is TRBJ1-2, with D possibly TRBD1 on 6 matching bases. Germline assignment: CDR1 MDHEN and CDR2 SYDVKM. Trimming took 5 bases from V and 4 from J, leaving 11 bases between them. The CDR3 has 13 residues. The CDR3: CASSDDRIYGYTF. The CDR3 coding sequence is TGTGCCAGCAGTGACGACAGGATCTATGGCTACACCTTC.

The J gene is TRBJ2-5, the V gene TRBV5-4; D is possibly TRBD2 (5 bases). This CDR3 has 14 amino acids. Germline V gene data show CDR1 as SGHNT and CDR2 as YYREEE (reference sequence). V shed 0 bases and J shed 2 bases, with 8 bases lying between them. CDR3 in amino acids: CASSLAGSQETQYF. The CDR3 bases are TGTGCCAGCAGCTTGGCGGGGAGTCAAGAGACCCAGTACTTC.

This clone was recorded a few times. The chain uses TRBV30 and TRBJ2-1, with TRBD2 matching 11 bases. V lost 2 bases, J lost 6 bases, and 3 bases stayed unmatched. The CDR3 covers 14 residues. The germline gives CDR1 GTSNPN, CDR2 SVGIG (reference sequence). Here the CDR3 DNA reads TGTGCCTGGAGTTATGGACTAGCGGGCAATGAGCAGTTCTTC. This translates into CAWSYGLAGNEQFF.

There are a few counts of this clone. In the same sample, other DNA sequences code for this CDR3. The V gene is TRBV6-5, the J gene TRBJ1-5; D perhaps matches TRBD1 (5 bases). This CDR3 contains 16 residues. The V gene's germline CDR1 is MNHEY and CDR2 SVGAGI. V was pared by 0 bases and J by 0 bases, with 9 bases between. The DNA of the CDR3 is TGTGCCAGCAGTTACTCCGGCGGGGGTAGCAATCAGCCCCAGCATTTT. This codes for CASSYSGGGSNQPQHF.

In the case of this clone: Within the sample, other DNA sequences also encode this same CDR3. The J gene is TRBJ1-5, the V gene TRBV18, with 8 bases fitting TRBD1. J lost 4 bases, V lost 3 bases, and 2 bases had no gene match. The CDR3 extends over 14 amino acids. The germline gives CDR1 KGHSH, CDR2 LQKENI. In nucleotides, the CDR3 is TGTGCCAGCTCACCCGGACAGGGTAATCAGCCCCAGCATTTT. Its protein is CASSPGQGNQPQHF.

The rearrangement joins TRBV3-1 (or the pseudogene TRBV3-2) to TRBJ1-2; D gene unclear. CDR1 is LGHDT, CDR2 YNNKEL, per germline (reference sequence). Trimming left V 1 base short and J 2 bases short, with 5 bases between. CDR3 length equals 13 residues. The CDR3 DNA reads TGTGCCAGCAGCCAAGGCAGAAACTATGGCTACACCTTC. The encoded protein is CASSQGRNYGYTF.

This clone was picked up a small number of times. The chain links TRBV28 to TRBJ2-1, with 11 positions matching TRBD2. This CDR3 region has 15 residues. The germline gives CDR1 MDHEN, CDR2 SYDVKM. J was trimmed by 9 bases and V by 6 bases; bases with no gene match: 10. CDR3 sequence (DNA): TGTGCCAGCAGGGGCACTAGCGGGAGTCGGAGTGAGCAGTTCTTC. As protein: CASRGTSGSRSEQFF.

The CDR3 DNA is TGTGCCAGCACCCCAGCGGGAGTAGGATACGAGCAGTACTTC. This encodes CASTPAGVGYEQYF. The rearrangement joins TRBV7-2 to TRBJ2-7; 8 bases are a match to TRBD2. V shed 7 bases and J 4 bases; nucleotides not matched to a gene: 9. Germline V gene sequence: CDR1 SGHTA, CDR2 FQGNSA. The CDR3 contains 14 residues.

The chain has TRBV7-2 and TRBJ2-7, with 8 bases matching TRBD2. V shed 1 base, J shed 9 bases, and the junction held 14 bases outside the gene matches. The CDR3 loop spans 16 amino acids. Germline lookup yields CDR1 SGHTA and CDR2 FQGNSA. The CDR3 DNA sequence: TGTGCCAGCAGCTTAGAAATAGGAAATCGGGGGGGACGGCAGTACTTC. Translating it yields CASSLEIGNRGGRQYF.

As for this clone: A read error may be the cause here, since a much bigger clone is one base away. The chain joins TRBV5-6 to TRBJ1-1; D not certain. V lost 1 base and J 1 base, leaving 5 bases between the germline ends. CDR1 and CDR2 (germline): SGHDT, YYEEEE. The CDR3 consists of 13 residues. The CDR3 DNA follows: TGTGCCAGCAGCTTGACAAGGAACACTGAAGCTTTCTTT. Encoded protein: CASSLTRNTEAFF.

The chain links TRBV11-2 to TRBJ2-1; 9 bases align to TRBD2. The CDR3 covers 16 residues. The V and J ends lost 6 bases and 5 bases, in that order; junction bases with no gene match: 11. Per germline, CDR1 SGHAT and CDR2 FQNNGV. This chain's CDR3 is CASSSRLAGAHNEQFF. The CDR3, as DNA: TGTGCCAGCAGTTCCCGGTTAGCGGGAGCCCACAATGAGCAGTTCTTC. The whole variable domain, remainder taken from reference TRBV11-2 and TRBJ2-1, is EAGVAQSPRYKIIEKRQSVAFWCNPISGHATLYWYQQILGQGPKLLIQFQNNGVVDDSQLPKDRFSAERLKGVDSTLKIQPAKLEDSAVYLCASSSRLAGAHNEQFFGPGTRLTVL.

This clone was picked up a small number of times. CDR3 region: CSVAGLESNYGYTF. CDR3 nucleotide sequence: TGCAGCGTTGCAGGGTTGGAATCTAACTATGGCTACACCTTC. The chain employs TRBV29-1 and TRBJ1-2; possible D gene TRBD1, 5 bases. Germline assignment: CDR1 SQVTM and CDR2 ANQGSEA. V was trimmed by 4 bases and J by 0 bases, leaving 12 bases between them. The CDR3 has 14 residues.

CDR3 amino acids: CASSLLGAYGYTF. The CDR3 bases are TGTGCCAGCAGCTTGTTAGGGGCCTATGGCTACACCTTC. This chain joins TRBV5-6 and TRBJ1-2; a possible D gene is TRBD1 (5 bases). The CDR3 consists of 13 residues. CDR1 is SGHDT and CDR2 is YYEEEE in the germline V gene. Deletions cut 1 base from V and 4 bases from J, with 8 bases between.